Following are 23 T cell receptor beta chains from one sample sequenced in a study of regulatory T cells in long-lasting Graves disease. CDR3 regions were amplified by Arm-PCR using iRepertoire HTBI primers to build TCR beta libraries. TCRdb passed the multiplex PCR reads through MiXCR, listing each CDR3 protein once. The data hold roughly 560,000 distinct CDR3 sequences, with 16% observed a single time. Time point defined: newly diagnosed GD, antithyroid drugs for less than 3 months. PBMCs were the source of the RNA used for TCR sequencing. The same data also contributed to another study, on T cells in Graves' hyperthyroidism and ophthalmopathy.

This specimen consisted of peripheral blood mononuclear cells (PBMCs), obtained at new diagnosis, from a patient treated with antithyroid drugs. The receptors were gathered from a woman aged 40 to 65 with Graves disease.

This clonotype was picked up a small number of times. V and J are TRBV5-1 and TRBJ2-7; possible D gene TRBD1, 6 bases. Trimming took off 4 bases at V and 2 bases at J, with 16 bases between the two ends. The CDR3 totals 15 residues. Germline CDR1 reads SGHRS; CDR2 reads YFSETQ. The CDR3 spells CASSIDRNPPYEQYF. The DNA for the CDR3 is TGCGCCAGCAGCATAGACAGGAATCCACCCTACGAGCAGTACTTC.

J is TRBJ2-1 and V is TRBV7-3, with 10 bases matching TRBD2. The end of the DNA fits TRBJ2-5 better, so the J call may be wrong. CDR3 length: 16 residues. Germline lookup yields CDR1 SGHTA and CDR2 FQGTGA. As DNA, the CDR3 is TGTGCCAGCAGCCTAAAGCGGGGGGGAGGAGAAGAGACCCAGTACTTC. Translating gives CASSLKRGGGEETQYF.

This clonotype has only a few counts. V gene TRBV6-4 combines with J gene TRBJ2-2, with D unresolved. The V gene lost 3 bases and the J gene lost 0 bases, with 20 bases spanning the gap. CDR3 size: 19 residues. Germline V gene lookup returns CDR1 MRHNA and CDR2 SNTAGT. CDR3 sequence (DNA): TGTGCCAGCAGTGAACCATTTAATATCAGGATATCGAACACCGGGGAGCTGTTTTTT. Protein product: CASSEPFNIRISNTGELFF.

This clonotype was counted many times. The V and J genes are TRBV18 and TRBJ2-5; D remains ambiguous. V lost 1 base to trimming and J lost 4 bases, with 4 bases between them. The CDR3 covers 12 residues. CDR1 KGHSH and CDR2 LQKENI come from the germline V gene. The CDR3 DNA sequence: TGTGCCAGCTCACCACTAGGAGAGACCCAGTACTTC. This sequence encodes CASSPLGETQYF.

There are many counts of this clonotype. This chain links TRBV12-3 or TRBV12-4 with TRBJ1-2; D possibly corresponds to TRBD1 (5 bases). The V end lost 5 bases, the J end lost 8 bases, and 18 bases lay between the germline ends. CDR3 length: 14 amino acids. CDR3 sequence: CASSPGTDPWGYTF. CDR3 coding DNA: TGTGCCAGCAGTCCTGGGACGGACCCTTGGGGCTACACCTTC.

The sample holds a few counts of this clonotype. This chain uses TRBV12-3 or TRBV12-4 with TRBJ1-3; the D gene is possibly TRBD1 (5 bases). Trimming took 3 bases from V and 0 from J, leaving 9 bases between them. The CDR3 runs to 15 residues. CDR3: CASSFGASSGNTIYF. The CDR3 nucleotides are TGTGCCAGCAGTTTTGGGGCCTCCTCTGGAAACACCATATATTTT.

This chain uses TRBV12-3 or TRBV12-4 with TRBJ2-2, with a tentative D call TRBD1 (5 bases). The CDR3 spans 15 residues. V was pared by 7 bases and J by 0 bases, with 12 bases between. The CDR3 here is CASTPDNSNTGELFF. Written as DNA, the CDR3 is TGTGCCAGCACACCGGACAATTCGAACACCGGGGAGCTGTTTTTT.

This clonotype was detected ten times or more. The CDR3 sequence is CASSTPGLQYNEQFF. In DNA, the CDR3 is TGTGCCAGCAGCACACCGGGACTGCAATACAATGAGCAGTTCTTC. The chain carries TRBV3-1 and TRBJ2-1; tentative D call: TRBD2 (6 bases). CDR3 size: 15 residues. Germline lookup yields CDR1 LGHDT and CDR2 YNNKEL (reference sequence). V lost 5 bases and J lost 4, with 15 bases in between.

Many counts were recorded for this clonotype. This chain connects TRBV10-3 to TRBJ1-2; TRBD1 matches at 8 bases. This CDR3 spans 14 amino acids. The junction had 17 bases not matched to a gene; V was cut back by 8 bases and J by 12 bases. Germline CDR1 and CDR2: ENHRY and SYGVKD. The CDR3 DNA sequence: TGTGCCATCGGTTCCGGGACAGGCCCTATCCCCGACACCTTC. It specifies CAIGSGTGPIPDTF.

Points on this clonotype: One base separates it from a far larger clone, so it is likely a read error. As DNA, the CDR3 is TGTGCCAGCAGTGGTGTAGCGGGTTATTCCTACGAGCAGTTCTTC. Its protein is CASSGVAGYSYEQFF. The genes are TRBV2 and TRBJ2-1, with TRBD2 matching over 7 bases. CDR3 length: 15 residues. Germline-derived CDR1 and CDR2 are SNHLY and FYNNEI. The V gene end was trimmed by 4 bases and the J gene end by 10 bases; junction bases not matched to a gene: 13.

Ten or more counts support this clonotype. The chain is built from TRBV2 and TRBJ2-5, with D unclear. V lost 3 bases and J lost 1, with 9 bases in between. CDR1 SNHLY and CDR2 FYNNEI come from the germline V gene. This CDR3 contains 14 residues. CDR3 sequence reads: CASSDPRTQETQYF. CDR3 bases: TGTGCCAGCAGTGATCCACGGACCCAAGAGACCCAGTACTTC.

The CDR3 region is CASSLRTGTPYEQYF. DNA for the CDR3: TGTGCCAGCAGTTTAAGGACGGGAACCCCCTACGAGCAGTACTTC. The chain recombines TRBV27 with TRBJ2-7, with a tentative D call TRBD2 (5 bases). The V and J ends lost 2 bases and 2 bases respectively, with 13 bases between them. The germline gives CDR1 MNHEY, CDR2 SMNVEV (reference sequence). The CDR3 sequence is 15 residues long.

This sequence joins TRBV12-5 and TRBJ1-6; 8 nucleotides agree with TRBD1. Germline CDR1 and CDR2: LGHNT and FRNRAP. The CDR3 has 14 amino acids. J gave up 9 bases and V 6 bases, and 7 bases lay outside the gene matches. Here the CDR3 reads CASGREQGVSPLHF. CDR3 coding DNA: TGTGCTAGTGGAAGGGAACAGGGGGTTTCACCCCTCCACTTT.

This clonotype occurred many times. V usage is TRBV12-3 or TRBV12-4 and J usage is TRBJ1-2, with 7 bases fitting TRBD1. The CDR3 is 14 residues long. The V segment lost 5 bases and the J segment 1 base; nucleotides outside the gene matches: 4. CDR3 in DNA: TGTGCCAGCAGTCCGGACAGGATTAACTATGGCTACACCTTC. It codes for CASSPDRINYGYTF.

A word on this clonotype: This clone may be a read error of a much larger clone one base away. The chain uses TRBV29-1 and TRBJ2-5; maybe TRBD2 (5 bases). Trimming took off 2 bases at V and 3 bases at J, with 10 bases between the two ends. Germline lookup yields CDR1 SQVTM and CDR2 ANQGSEA. The CDR3 consists of 13 residues. The CDR3 coding sequence is TGCAGCGTTGAAAGGGAGAATGAAGAGACCCAGTACTTC. This encodes CSVERENEETQYF.

This clonotype was seen a few times. The chain has TRBV20-1 and TRBJ2-5; D is ambiguous. Germline V gene lookup returns CDR1 DFQATT and CDR2 SNEGSKA (reference sequence). This CDR3 has 14 residues. Trimming stripped 0 bases from V and 2 bases from J, with 10 bases between. The CDR3 DNA is TGCAGTGCTAGAGAACCCACCACTCAAGAGACCCAGTACTTC. This sequence encodes CSAREPTTQETQYF.

This clonotype was observed many times. This chain uses TRBV20-1 with TRBJ2-3, with D perhaps matching TRBD2 (5 bases). This CDR3 has 13 residues. CDR1 and CDR2 (germline): DFQATT, SNEGSKA (reference sequence). V was cut by 2 bases and J by 3 bases, with 9 bases left in between. The CDR3 DNA reads TGCAGTGCTAGATGGACTCTTACAGATACGCAGTATTTT. Protein product: CSARWTLTDTQYF.

The chain has TRBV19 and TRBJ1-5; D ambiguous. V lost 5 bases to trimming and J lost 5 bases, with 19 bases between them. Per germline, CDR1 LNHDA and CDR2 SQIVND (reference sequence). The CDR3 length is 16 residues. Here the CDR3 DNA reads TGTGCCAGTAGTTTATCCAGGACCTTTCGAGATCAGCCCCAGCATTTT. As protein: CASSLSRTFRDQPQHF.

This clonotype was picked up one time. One base away lies a much larger clone, so this may be a sequencing read error. The chain couples TRBV20-1 to TRBJ2-7, with TRBD2 matching 8 bases. With 3 bases clipped from V and 7 bases from J, the junction kept 14 bases outside the gene matches. Germline CDR1 reads DFQATT; CDR2 reads SNEGSKA (reference sequence). This CDR3 has 15 amino acids. The CDR3 DNA is TGCAGTGCTAGGGGGGACGGCGGGGGGCGGAATGAGCAGTACTTC. Translated, it gives CSARGDGGGRNEQYF.

Comments on this clonotype: Since a much larger clone is just one base distant, this may be a read error. The rearrangement uses TRBV3-1 and TRBJ2-7; tentative D call: TRBD2 (5 bases). The length of the CDR3 is 15 residues. V lost 5 bases and J 3 bases, leaving 17 bases between the germline ends. Germline V CDR1 and CDR2: LGHDT, YNNKEL (reference sequence). The CDR3 is CASSATSTQGYEQYF. CDR3 DNA sequence: TGTGCCAGCAGCGCCACTAGTACACAAGGCTACGAGCAGTACTTC.

The sample holds many counts of this clonotype. The V and J genes are TRBV18 and TRBJ1-5; D gene unclear. There are 13 residues in the CDR3. CDR1 and CDR2 (germline): KGHSH, LQKENI. Trimming removed 2 bases at V and 5 bases at J, with 7 bases between. CDR3 DNA sequence: TGTGCCAGCTCACCAGACATCTATCAGCCCCAGCATTTT. Translation gives CASSPDIYQPQHF. Drawing the rest from reference TRBV18 and TRBJ1-5, the complete variable domain is NAGVMQNPRHLVRRRGQEARLRCSPMKGHSHVYWYRQLPEEGLKFMVYLQKENIIDESGMPKERFSAEFPKEGPSILRIQQVVRGDSAAYFCASSPDIYQPQHFGDGTRLSIL.

The rearrangement joins TRBV20-1 to TRBJ2-3; D is ambiguous. CDR3 length: 12 residues. With 5 bases removed from V and 1 base from J, the gap between germline ends came to 7 bases. Germline-derived CDR1 and CDR2 are DFQATT and SNEGSKA (reference sequence). CDR3 coding DNA: TGCAGTGCTCCTTTGGGCACAGATACGCAGTATTTT. It is translated as CSAPLGTDTQYF.

This clonotype was recorded many times. The chain recombines TRBV5-1 with TRBJ2-7; 8 nucleotides match TRBD1. V dropped 4 bases and J dropped 2; count of bases not matched to a gene: 5. CDR3 length: 14 residues. CDR1 is SGHRS, CDR2 YFSETQ, per germline. In DNA form, the CDR3 reads TGCGCCAGCAGCGGCGGGACAGGAGCCTACGAGCAGTACTTC. This translates into CASSGGTGAYEQYF. The variable domain in full, with the rest retrieved from reference TRBV5-1 and TRBJ2-7, is KAGVTQTPRYLIKTRGQQVTLSCSPISGHRSVSWYQQTPGQGLQFLFEYFSETQRNKGNFPGRFSGRQFSNSRSEMNVSTLELGDSALYLCASSGGTGAYEQYFGPGTRLTVT.